This entry features one T cell receptor beta chain sequence. As yet, its antigen is unknown. PCR used 60 Vbeta primers and 13 Jbeta primers. Only in-frame clones appear in the TCRdb table, and some are missing; sequencing was by immunoSEQ multiplex PCR. The table records roughly 100,000 clones, around 63% of them present only once. This sample stems from a study of cytomegalovirus exposure and HLA in healthy donors. Germline CDR1 MNHNY, CDR2 SVGAGI (reference sequence). Unmatched junction bases numbered 11, after V lost 6 bases and J lost 6 bases. The CDR3 runs to 16 residues. General study findings and limits: In presence/absence analyses, roughly uniform sequencing depth across donors was assumed. Available immune exposure information was restricted to CMV serostatus only. CMV antigen specificity of three CMV-associated chains was confirmed in vitro. An analysis that was carried out later associated fewer than 20,000 TCR beta sequences with HLA alleles at 0.05 false discovery rate.

This sequence joins TRBV6-6 and TRBJ1-5; 10 bases agree with TRBD1. The receptor's source is a man aged 25 to 45 in good health and CMV-seronegative. The specimen was PBMCs. The CDR3 spells CASSKSGTGESQPQHF. The CDR3 DNA reads as TGTGCCAGCAGCAAATCCGGGACAGGGGAAAGTCAGCCCCAGCATTTT.